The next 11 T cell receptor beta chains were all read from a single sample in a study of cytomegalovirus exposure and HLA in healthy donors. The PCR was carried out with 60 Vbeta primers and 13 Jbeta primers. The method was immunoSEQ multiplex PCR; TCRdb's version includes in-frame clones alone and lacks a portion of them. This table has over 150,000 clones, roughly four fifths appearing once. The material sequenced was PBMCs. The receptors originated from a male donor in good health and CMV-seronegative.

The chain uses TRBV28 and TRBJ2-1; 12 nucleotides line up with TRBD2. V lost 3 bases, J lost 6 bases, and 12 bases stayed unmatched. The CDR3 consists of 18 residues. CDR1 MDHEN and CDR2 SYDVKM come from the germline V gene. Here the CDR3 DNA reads TGTGCCAGCAGTTTGAGGACTAGCGGGATCCCACAAGGCAATGAGCAGTTCTTC. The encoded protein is CASSLRTSGIPQGNEQFF.

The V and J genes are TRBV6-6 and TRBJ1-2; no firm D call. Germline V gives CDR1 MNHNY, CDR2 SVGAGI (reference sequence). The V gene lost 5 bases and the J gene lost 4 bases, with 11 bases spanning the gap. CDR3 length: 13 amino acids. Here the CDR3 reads CASSNGNFYGYTF. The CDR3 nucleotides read TGTGCCAGCAGTAACGGGAACTTCTATGGCTACACCTTC.

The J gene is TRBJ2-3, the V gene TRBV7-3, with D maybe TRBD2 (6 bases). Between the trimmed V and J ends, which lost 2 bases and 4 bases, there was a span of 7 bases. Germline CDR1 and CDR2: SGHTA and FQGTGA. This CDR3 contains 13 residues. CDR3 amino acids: CASSLGGADTQYF. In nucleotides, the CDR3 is TGTGCCAGCAGCTTAGGAGGGGCAGATACGCAGTATTTT.

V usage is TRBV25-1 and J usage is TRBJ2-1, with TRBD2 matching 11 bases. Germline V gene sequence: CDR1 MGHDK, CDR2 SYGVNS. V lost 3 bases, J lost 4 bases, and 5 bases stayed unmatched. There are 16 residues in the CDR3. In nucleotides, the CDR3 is TGTGCCAGCAGTGAGGTAGGGACTAGCGGTTACAATGAGCAGTTCTTC. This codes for CASSEVGTSGYNEQFF.

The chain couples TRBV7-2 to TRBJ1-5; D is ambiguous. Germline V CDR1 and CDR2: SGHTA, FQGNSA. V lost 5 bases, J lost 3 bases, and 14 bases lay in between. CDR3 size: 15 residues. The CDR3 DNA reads TGTGCCAGCAGCCTCCGGATGGGCCCCAATCAGCCCCAGCATTTT. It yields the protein CASSLRMGPNQPQHF.

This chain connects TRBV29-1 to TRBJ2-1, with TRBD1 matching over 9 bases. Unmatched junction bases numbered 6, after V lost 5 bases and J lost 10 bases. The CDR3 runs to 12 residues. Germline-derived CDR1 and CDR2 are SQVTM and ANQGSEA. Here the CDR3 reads CSVPQGAREQFF. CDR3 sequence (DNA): TGCAGCGTTCCACAGGGGGCGCGGGAGCAGTTCTTC.

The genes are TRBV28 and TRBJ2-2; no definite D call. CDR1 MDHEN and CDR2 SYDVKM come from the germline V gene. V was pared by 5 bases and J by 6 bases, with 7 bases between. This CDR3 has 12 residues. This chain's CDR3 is CASSPIAGELFF. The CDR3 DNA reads TGTGCCAGCAGTCCTATCGCCGGGGAGCTGTTTTTT. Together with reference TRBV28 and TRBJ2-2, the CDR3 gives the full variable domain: DVKVTQSSRYLVKRTGEKVFLECVQDMDHENMFWYRQDPGLGLRLIYFSYDVKMKEKGDIPEGYSVSREKKERFSLILESASTNQTSMYLCASSPIAGELFFGEGSRLTVL.

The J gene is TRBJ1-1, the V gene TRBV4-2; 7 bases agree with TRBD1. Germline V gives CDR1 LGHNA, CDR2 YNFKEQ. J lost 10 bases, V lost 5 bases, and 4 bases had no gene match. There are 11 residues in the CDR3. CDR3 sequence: CASSSGQRAFF. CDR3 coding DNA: TGTGCCAGCAGCTCGGGACAGAGAGCTTTCTTT.

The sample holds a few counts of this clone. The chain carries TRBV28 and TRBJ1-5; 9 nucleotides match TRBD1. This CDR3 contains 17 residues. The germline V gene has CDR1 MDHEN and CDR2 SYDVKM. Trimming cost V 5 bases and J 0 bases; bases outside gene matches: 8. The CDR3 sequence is CASSPRQGVYSNQPQHF. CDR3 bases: TGTGCCAGCAGTCCACGACAGGGGGTGTATAGCAATCAGCCCCAGCATTTT. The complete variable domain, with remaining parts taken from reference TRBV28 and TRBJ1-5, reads DVKVTQSSRYLVKRTGEKVFLECVQDMDHENMFWYRQDPGLGLRLIYFSYDVKMKEKGDIPEGYSVSREKKERFSLILESASTNQTSMYLCASSPRQGVYSNQPQHFGDGTRLSIL.

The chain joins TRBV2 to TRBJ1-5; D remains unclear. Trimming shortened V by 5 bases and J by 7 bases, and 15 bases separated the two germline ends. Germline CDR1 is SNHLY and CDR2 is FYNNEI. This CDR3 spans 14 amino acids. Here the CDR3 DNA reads TGTGCCAGCAGTCAAAGGAGGTTGGAACAGCCCCAGCATTTT. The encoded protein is CASSQRRLEQPQHF.

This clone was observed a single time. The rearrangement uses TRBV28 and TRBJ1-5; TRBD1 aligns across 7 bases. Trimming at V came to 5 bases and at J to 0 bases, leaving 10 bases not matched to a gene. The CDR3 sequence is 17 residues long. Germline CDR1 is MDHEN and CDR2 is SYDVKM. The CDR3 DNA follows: TGTGCCAGCAGTCACCGGGACAGCAGCTATAGCAATCAGCCCCAGCATTTT. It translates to CASSHRDSSYSNQPQHF.